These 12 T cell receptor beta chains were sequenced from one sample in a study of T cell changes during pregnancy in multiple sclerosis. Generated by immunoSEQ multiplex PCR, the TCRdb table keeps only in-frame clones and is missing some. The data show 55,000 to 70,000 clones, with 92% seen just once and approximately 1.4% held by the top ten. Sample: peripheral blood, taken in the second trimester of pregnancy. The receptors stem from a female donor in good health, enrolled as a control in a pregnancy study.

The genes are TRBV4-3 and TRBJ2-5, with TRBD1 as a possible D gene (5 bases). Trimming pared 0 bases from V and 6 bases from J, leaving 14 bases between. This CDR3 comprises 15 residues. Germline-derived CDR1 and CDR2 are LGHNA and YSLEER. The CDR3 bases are TGCGCCAGCAGCCAAGATCCCCAGGGTGTGCAGACCCAGTACTTC. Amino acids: CASSQDPQGVQTQYF.

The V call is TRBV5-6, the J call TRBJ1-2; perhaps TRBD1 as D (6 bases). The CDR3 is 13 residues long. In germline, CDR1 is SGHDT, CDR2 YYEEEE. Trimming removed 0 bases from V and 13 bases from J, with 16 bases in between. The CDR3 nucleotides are TGTGCCAGCAGCTTGGCCCCGGACAGCCCCGGCACCTTC. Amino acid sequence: CASSLAPDSPGTF.

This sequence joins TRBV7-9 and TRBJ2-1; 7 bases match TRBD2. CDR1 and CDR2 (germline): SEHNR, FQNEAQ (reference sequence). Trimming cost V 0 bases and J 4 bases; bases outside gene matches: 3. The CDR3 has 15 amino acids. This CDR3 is CASSLAGGAYNEQFF. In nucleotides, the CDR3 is TGTGCCAGCAGCTTAGCGGGAGGGGCTTACAATGAGCAGTTCTTC.

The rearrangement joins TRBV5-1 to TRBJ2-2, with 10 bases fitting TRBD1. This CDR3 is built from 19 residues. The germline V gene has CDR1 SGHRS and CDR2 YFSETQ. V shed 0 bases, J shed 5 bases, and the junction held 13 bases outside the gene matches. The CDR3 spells CASSLGQGAGVVLTGELFF. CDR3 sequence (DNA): TGCGCCAGCAGCTTGGGACAGGGGGCAGGTGTGGTGCTGACCGGGGAGCTGTTTTTT. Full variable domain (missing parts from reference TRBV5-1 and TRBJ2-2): KAGVTQTPRYLIKTRGQQVTLSCSPISGHRSVSWYQQTPGQGLQFLFEYFSETQRNKGNFPGRFSGRQFSNSRSEMNVSTLELGDSALYLCASSLGQGAGVVLTGELFFGEGSRLTVL.

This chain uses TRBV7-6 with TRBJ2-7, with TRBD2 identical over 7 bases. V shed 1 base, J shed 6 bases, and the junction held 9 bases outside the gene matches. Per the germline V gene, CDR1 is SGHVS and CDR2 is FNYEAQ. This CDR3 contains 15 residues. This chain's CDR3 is CASSLGAGPKAEQYF. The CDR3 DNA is TGTGCCAGCAGCTTAGGAGCGGGGCCTAAGGCCGAGCAGTACTTC.

The CDR3 reads CASSLGASNYGYTF. CDR3 bases: TGTGCCAGCAGCTTAGGCGCGTCTAACTATGGCTACACCTTC. The gene calls are TRBV7-8 and TRBJ1-2, with D unclear. Trimming left V 1 base short and J 0 bases short, with 6 bases between. This CDR3 contains 14 residues. From germline, CDR1 is SGHVS and CDR2 FQNEAQ.

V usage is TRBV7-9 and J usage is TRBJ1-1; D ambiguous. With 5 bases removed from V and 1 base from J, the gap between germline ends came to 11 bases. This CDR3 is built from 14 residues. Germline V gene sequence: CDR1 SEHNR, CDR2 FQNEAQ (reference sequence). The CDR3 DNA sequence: TGTGCCAGCAGCCCCGAGGGCCCGAACACTGAAGCTTTCTTT. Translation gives CASSPEGPNTEAFF. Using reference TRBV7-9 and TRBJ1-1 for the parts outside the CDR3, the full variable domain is DTGVSQNPRHKITKRGQNVTFRCDPISEHNRLYWYRQTLGQGPEFLTYFQNEAQLEKSRLLSDRFSAERPKGSFSTLEIQRTEQGDSAMYLCASSPEGPNTEAFFGQGTRLTVV.

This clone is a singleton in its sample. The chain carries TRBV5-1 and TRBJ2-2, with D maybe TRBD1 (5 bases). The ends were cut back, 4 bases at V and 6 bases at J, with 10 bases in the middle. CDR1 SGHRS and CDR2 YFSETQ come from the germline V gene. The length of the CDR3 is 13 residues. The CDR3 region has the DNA TGCGCCAGCAGCCATCTGACAGCCGGGGAGCTGTTTTTT. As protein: CASSHLTAGELFF. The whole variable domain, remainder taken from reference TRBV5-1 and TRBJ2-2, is KAGVTQTPRYLIKTRGQQVTLSCSPISGHRSVSWYQQTPGQGLQFLFEYFSETQRNKGNFPGRFSGRQFSNSRSEMNVSTLELGDSALYLCASSHLTAGELFFGEGSRLTVL.

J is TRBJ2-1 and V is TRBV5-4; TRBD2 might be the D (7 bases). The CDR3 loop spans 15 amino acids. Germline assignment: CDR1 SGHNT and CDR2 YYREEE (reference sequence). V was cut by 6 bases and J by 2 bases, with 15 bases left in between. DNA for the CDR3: TGTGCCAGCACCGTGAGGGGGGGGGCCTACAATGAGCAGTTCTTC. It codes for CASTVRGGAYNEQFF.

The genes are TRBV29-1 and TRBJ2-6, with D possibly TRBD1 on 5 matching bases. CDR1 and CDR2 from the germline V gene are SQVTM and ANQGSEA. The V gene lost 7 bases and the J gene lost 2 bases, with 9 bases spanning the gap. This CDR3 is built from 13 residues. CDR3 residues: CSAQEPGANVLTF. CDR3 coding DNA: TGCAGCGCACAGGAACCTGGGGCCAACGTCCTGACTTTC.

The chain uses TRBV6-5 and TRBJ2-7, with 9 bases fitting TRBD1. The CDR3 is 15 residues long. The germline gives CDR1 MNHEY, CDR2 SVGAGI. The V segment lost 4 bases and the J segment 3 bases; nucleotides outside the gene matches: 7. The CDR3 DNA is TGTGCCAGCAGTTCGGGGGACAGGGCTTTCTACGAGCAGTACTTC. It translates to CASSSGDRAFYEQYF.

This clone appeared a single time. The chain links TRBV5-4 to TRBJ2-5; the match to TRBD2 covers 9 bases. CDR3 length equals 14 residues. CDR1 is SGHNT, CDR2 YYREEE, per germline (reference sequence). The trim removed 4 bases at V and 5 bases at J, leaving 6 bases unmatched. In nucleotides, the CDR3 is TGTGCCAGCAGCCCGCGGGGGGGCCGGGAGACCCAGTACTTC. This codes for CASSPRGGRETQYF.